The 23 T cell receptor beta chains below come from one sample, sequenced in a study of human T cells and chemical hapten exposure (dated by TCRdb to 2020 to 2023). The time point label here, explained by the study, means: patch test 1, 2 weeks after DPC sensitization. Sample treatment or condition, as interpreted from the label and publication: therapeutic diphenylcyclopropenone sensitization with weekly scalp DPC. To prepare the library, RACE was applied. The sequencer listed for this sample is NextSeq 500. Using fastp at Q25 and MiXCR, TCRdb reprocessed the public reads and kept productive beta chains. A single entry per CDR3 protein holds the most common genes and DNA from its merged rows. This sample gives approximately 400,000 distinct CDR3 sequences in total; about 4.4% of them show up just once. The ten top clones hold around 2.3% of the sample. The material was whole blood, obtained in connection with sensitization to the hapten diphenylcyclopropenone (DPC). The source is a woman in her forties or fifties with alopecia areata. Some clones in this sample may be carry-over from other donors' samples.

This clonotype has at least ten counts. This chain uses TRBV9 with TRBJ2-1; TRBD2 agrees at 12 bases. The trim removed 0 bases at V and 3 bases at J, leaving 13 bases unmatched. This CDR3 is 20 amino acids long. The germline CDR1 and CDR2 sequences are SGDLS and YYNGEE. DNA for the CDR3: TGTGCCAGCAGCGTAGAACAGGCTAGCGGGAGGGATCTCTACTACAATGAGCAGTTCTTC. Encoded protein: CASSVEQASGRDLYYNEQFF.

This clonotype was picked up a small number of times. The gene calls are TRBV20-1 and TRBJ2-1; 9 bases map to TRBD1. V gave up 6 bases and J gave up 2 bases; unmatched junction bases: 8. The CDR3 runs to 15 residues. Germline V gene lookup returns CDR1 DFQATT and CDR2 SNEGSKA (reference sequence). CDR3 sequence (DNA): TGCAGTGCGAATCCCGGACAGGGGACCTACAATGAGCAGTTCTTC. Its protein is CSANPGQGTYNEQFF.

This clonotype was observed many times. The CDR3 DNA sequence: TGCAGCGTCGCTGGACAGGGCACTAATGAAAAACTGTTTTTT. Amino acids: CSVAGQGTNEKLFF. The V call is TRBV29-1, the J call TRBJ1-4, with 8 nucleotides matching TRBD1. The CDR3 consists of 14 residues. V gave up 6 bases and J gave up 2 bases; unmatched junction bases: 5. Per germline, CDR1 SQVTM and CDR2 ANQGSEA. Together with reference TRBV29-1 and TRBJ1-4, the CDR3 gives the full variable domain: SAVISQKPSRDICQRGTSLTIQCQVDSQVTMMFWYRQQPGQSLTLIATANQGSEATYESGFVIDKFPISRPNLTFSTLTVSNMSPEDSSIYLCSVAGQGTNEKLFFGSGTQLSVL.

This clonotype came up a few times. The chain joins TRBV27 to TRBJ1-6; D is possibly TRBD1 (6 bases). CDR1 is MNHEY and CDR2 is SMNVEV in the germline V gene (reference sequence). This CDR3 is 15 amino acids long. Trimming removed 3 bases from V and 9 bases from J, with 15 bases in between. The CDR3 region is CASSFKGEIISPLHF. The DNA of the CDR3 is TGTGCCAGCAGTTTTAAGGGGGAGATAATTTCACCCCTCCACTTT.

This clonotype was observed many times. In nucleotides, the CDR3 is TGTGCCAGCAGTTTCGGGGGCGGGGGCACAGATACGCAGTATTTT. This encodes CASSFGGGGTDTQYF. This chain uses TRBV28 with TRBJ2-3, with D perhaps TRBD1 or TRBD2 (6 bases each). The CDR3 consists of 15 residues. CDR1 and CDR2 from the germline V gene are MDHEN and SYDVKM. Trimming pared 3 bases from V and 1 base from J, leaving 11 bases between.

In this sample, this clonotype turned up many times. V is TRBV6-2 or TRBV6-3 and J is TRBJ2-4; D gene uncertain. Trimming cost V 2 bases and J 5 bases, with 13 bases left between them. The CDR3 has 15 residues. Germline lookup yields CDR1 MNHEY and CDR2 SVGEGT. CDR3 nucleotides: TGTGCCAGCAGTTACAAACCGATGTACGAAAACATTCAGTACTTC. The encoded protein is CASSYKPMYENIQYF.

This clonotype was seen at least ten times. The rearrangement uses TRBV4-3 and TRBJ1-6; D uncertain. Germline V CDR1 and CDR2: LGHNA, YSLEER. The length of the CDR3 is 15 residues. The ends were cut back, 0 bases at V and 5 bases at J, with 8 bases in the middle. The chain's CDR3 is CASSQDTFDNSPLHF. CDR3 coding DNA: TGCGCCAGCAGCCAAGATACATTCGATAATTCACCCCTCCACTTT.

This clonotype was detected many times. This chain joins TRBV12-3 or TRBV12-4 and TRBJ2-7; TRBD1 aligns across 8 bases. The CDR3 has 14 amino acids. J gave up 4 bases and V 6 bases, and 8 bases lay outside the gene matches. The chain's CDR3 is CASSGQGFSYEQYF. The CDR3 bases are TGTGCCAGCAGCGGACAGGGATTTTCTTACGAGCAGTACTTC.

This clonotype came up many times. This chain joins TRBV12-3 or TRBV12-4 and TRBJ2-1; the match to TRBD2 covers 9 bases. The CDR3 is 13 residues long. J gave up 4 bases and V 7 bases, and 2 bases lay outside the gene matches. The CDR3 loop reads CASKTSGYNEQFF. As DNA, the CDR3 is TGTGCCAGCAAGACTAGCGGATACAATGAGCAGTTCTTC.

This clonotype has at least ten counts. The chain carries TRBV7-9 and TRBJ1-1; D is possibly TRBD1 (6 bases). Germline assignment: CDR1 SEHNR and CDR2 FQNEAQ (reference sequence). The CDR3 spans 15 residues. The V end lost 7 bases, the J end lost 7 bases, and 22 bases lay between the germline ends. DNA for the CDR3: TGTGCCAGCACCGCATGGCCGAGGGGGGTCGGTGAAGCTTTCTTT. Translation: CASTAWPRGVGEAFF.

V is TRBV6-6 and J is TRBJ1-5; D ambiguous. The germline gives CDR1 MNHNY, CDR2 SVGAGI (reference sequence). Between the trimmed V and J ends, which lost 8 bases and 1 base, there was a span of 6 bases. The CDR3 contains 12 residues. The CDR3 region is CASCGSNQPQHF. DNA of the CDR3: TGTGCCAGCTGTGGAAGCAATCAGCCCCAGCATTTT.

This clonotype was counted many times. The CDR3 sequence: CASSLQGGHNEQFF. The CDR3 bases are TGTGCCAGCAGTTTACAGGGGGGACACAATGAGCAGTTCTTC. The chain employs TRBV27 and TRBJ2-1; maybe TRBD1 (7 bases). The germline gives CDR1 MNHEY, CDR2 SMNVEV (reference sequence). The CDR3 length is 14 residues. Between the trimmed V and J ends, which lost 2 bases and 5 bases, there was a span of 10 bases.

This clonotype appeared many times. CDR3 loop: CASSWAGTAGAKETQYF. The CDR3 DNA follows: TGCGCCAGCAGCTGGGCCGGGACAGCCGGTGCTAAAGAGACCCAGTACTTC. The rearrangement links TRBV5-1 to TRBJ2-5; 7 bases agree with TRBD1. The V segment lost 3 bases and the J segment 3 bases; nucleotides outside the gene matches: 14. Looked up from germline, CDR1 is SGHRS and CDR2 is YFSETQ. CDR3 length equals 17 residues.

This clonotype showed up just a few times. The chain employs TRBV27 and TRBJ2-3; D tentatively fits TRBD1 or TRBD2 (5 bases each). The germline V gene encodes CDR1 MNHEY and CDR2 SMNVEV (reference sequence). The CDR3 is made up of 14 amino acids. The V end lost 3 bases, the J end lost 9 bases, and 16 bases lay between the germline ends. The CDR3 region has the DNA TGTGCCAGCAGTTTTCCGGGACCACTGGACACGCAGTATTTT. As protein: CASSFPGPLDTQYF.

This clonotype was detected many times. In nucleotides, the CDR3 is TGCAGCGTAGAGACAGGGAACGGCTACACCTTC. Its translation is CSVETGNGYTF. V is TRBV29-1 and J is TRBJ1-2, with 7 nucleotides matching TRBD1. In germline, CDR1 is SQVTM, CDR2 ANQGSEA. The junction had 6 bases not matched to a gene; V was cut back by 6 bases and J by 8 bases. The CDR3 sequence is 11 residues long. Combining the CDR3 with reference TRBV29-1 and TRBJ1-2 gives the whole variable domain SAVISQKPSRDICQRGTSLTIQCQVDSQVTMMFWYRQQPGQSLTLIATANQGSEATYESGFVIDKFPISRPNLTFSTLTVSNMSPEDSSIYLCSVETGNGYTFGSGTRLTVV.

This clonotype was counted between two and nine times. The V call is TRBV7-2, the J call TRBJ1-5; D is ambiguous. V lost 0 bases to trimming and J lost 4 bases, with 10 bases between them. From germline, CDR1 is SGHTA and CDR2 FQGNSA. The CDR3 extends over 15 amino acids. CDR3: CASSLADTLNQPQHF. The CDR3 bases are TGTGCCAGCAGCTTAGCAGACACTCTGAATCAGCCCCAGCATTTT.

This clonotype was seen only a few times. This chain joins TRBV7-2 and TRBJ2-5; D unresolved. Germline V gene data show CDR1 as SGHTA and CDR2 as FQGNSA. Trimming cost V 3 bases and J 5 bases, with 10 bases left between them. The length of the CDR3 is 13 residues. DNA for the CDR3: TGTGCCAGCAGCTTGAAGTTTTCGGAGACCCAGTACTTC. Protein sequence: CASSLKFSETQYF.

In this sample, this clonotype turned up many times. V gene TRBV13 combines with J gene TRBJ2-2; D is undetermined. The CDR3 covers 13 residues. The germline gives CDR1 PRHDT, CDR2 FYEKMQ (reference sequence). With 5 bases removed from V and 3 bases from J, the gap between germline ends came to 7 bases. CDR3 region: CASSLDDTGELFF. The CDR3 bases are TGTGCCAGCAGCCTTGATGACACCGGGGAGCTGTTTTTT.

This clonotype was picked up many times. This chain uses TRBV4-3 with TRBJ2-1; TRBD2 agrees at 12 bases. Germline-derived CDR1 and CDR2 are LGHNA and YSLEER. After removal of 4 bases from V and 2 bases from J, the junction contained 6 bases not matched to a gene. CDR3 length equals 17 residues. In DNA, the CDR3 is TGCGCCAGCAGCCGGGTACTAGCGGGAGGAACCTACAATGAGCAGTTCTTC. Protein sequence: CASSRVLAGGTYNEQFF.

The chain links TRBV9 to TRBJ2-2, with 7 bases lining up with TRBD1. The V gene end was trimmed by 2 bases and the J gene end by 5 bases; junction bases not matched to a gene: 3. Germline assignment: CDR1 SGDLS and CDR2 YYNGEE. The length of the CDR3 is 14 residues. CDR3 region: CASSVTGETGELFF. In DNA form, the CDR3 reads TGTGCCAGCAGCGTTACAGGGGAAACCGGGGAGCTGTTTTTT.

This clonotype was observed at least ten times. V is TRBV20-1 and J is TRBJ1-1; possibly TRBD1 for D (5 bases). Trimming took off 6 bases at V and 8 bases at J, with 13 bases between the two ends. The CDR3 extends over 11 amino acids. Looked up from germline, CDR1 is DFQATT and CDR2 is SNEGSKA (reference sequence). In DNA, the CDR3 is TGCAGTGCGAGGGACGGGGGAGAAGCTTTCTTT. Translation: CSARDGGEAFF.

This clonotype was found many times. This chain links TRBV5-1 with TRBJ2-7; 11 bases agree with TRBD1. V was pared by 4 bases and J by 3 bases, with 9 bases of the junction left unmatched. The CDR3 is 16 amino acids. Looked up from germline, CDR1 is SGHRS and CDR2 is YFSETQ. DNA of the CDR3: TGCGCCAGCAGCCCGGACGGGACAGGGGGACACTACGAGCAGTACTTC. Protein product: CASSPDGTGGHYEQYF.

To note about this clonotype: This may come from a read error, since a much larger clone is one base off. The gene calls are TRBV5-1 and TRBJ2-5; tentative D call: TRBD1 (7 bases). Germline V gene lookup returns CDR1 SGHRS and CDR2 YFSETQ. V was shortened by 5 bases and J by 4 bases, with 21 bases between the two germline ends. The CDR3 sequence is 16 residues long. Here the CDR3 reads CASSPIQGRFGETQYF. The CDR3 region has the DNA TGCGCCAGCAGTCCCATACAGGGGAGGTTTGGAGAGACCCAGTACTTC.